The 14 T cell receptor beta chains presented below share a single source sample, sequenced in a study of regulatory T cells in long-lasting Graves disease. Time point: newly diagnosed GD, antithyroid drugs for less than 3 months. With RNA extracted from PBMCs as input, the TCR library was made. Through Arm-PCR of CDR3 regions and iRepertoire HTBI primers, TCR beta libraries were built. One entry per CDR3 protein results from TCRdb running MiXCR on the multiplex PCR reads. The sample has roughly 320,000 distinct CDR3 sequences; approximately 16% are singletons. These data also featured in a second study, about T cells in Graves' hyperthyroidism and ophthalmopathy.

The source was peripheral blood mononuclear cells (PBMCs), collected at new diagnosis, from a patient treated with antithyroid drugs. The receptors were sampled from a man aged 35-49 years with Graves disease.

This chain links TRBV19 with TRBJ2-1; possible D gene TRBD1, 5 bases. V was cut by 0 bases and J by 5 bases, with 17 bases left in between. This CDR3 comprises 17 residues. Germline-derived CDR1 and CDR2 are LNHDA and SQIVND (reference sequence). This CDR3 is CASSIDQGPAPNNEQFF. Written as DNA, the CDR3 is TGTGCCAGTAGTATAGACCAGGGTCCCGCCCCAAACAATGAGCAGTTCTTC.

V is TRBV12-3 or TRBV12-4 and J is TRBJ1-1; D uncertain. There are 15 residues in the CDR3. Trimming cost V 5 bases and J 1 base, with 14 bases left between them. Here the CDR3 DNA reads TGTGCCAGCAGTCCCCCCGCGCGGCCGAACACTGAAGCTTTCTTT. Translating it yields CASSPPARPNTEAFF.

In DNA, the CDR3 is TGTGCCTGGAGTGGGAGGGGAGGGGTGGATACGCAGTATTTT. Its translation is CAWSGRGGVDTQYF. The rearrangement uses TRBV30 and TRBJ2-3, with TRBD2 identical over 7 bases. The CDR3 totals 14 residues. Germline V lookup: CDR1 GTSNPN, CDR2 SVGIG (reference sequence). V shed 1 base, J shed 6 bases, and the junction held 7 bases outside the gene matches.

This clonotype was counted at least ten times. This chain uses TRBV24-1 with TRBJ2-5; TRBD1 aligns across 7 bases. The CDR3 is 15 amino acids. Germline lookup yields CDR1 KGHDR and CDR2 SFDVKD. V lost 4 bases, J lost 5 bases, and 9 bases stayed unmatched. CDR3 amino acids: CATSEPTYRGETQYF. Here the CDR3 DNA reads TGTGCCACCAGTGAACCAACTTACAGGGGCGAGACCCAGTACTTC.

The V and J genes are TRBV29-1 and TRBJ2-3; D is unclear. With the DNA end fitting TRBJ2-7 better, the J assignment may be wrong. Germline V lookup: CDR1 SQVTM, CDR2 ANQGSEA. The CDR3 is 13 residues long. Written as DNA, the CDR3 is TGCAGCGTTGAAGGGACGAGTACCTACGAGCAGTACTTC. It codes for CSVEGTSTYEQYF.

V gene TRBV27 combines with J gene TRBJ2-7; D is uncertain. This CDR3 has 13 residues. CDR1 and CDR2 (germline): MNHEY, SMNVEV (reference sequence). Trimming left V 1 base short and J 2 bases short, with 6 bases between. CDR3 nucleotides: TGTGCCAGCAGTTTATTCCCCCCCTACGAGCAGTACTTC. This codes for CASSLFPPYEQYF.

About this clonotype: The junction shows a germline mismatch at one end, possibly a read error. The chain's CDR3 is CASSWGDAYTGELFF. For the CDR3, the DNA is TGTGCCAGCAGCTGGGGTGACGCCTACACCGGGGAGCTGTTTTTT. This chain connects TRBV5-1 to TRBJ2-2; unclear D gene. The length of the CDR3 is 15 residues. The V gene's germline CDR1 is SGHRS and CDR2 YFSETQ.

This sequence joins TRBV5-1 and TRBJ1-6; TRBD1 matches at 8 bases. This CDR3 has 15 residues. The J segment lost 10 bases and the V segment lost 0 bases, leaving 6 bases of the junction unmatched. Germline lookup yields CDR1 SGHRS and CDR2 YFSETQ. This chain's CDR3 is CASSLAGTGFSPLHF. Written as DNA, the CDR3 is TGCGCCAGCAGCTTGGCGGGGACAGGCTTCTCACCCCTCCACTTT. The variable domain in full, with the rest retrieved from reference TRBV5-1 and TRBJ1-6, is KAGVTQTPRYLIKTRGQQVTLSCSPISGHRSVSWYQQTPGQGLQFLFEYFSETQRNKGNFPGRFSGRQFSNSRSEMNVSTLELGDSALYLCASSLAGTGFSPLHFGNGTRLTVT.

This clonotype is a singleton in its sample. Given a much more abundant clone one base away, this may be a read error. V is TRBV6-1 and J is TRBJ1-5; D is unresolved. The CDR3 runs to 15 residues. Germline lookup yields CDR1 MNHNS and CDR2 SASEGT. Trimming left V 6 bases short and J 0 bases short, with 12 bases between. The CDR3 loop is CASRSVRYSNQPQHF. The CDR3 region has the DNA TGTGCCAGCAGATCCGTAAGGTATAGCAATCAGCCCCAGCATTTT.

This clonotype was seen a few times. This chain links TRBV12-3 or TRBV12-4 with TRBJ2-6, with TRBD2 matching 8 bases. This CDR3 region has 17 residues. After removal of 6 bases from V and 2 bases from J, the junction contained 9 bases not matched to a gene. Here the CDR3 reads CASSLSSGSAGANVLTF. In DNA form, the CDR3 reads TGTGCCAGCAGCCTCTCTAGCGGGTCGGCTGGGGCCAACGTCCTGACTTTC.

This clonotype was counted a few times. V and J are TRBV12-3 or TRBV12-4 and TRBJ1-3; D call uncertain. Trimming removed 6 bases from V and 3 bases from J, with 9 bases in between. CDR3 length equals 13 residues. In nucleotides, the CDR3 is TGTGCCAGCAGAATGGATGGTGGAAACACCATATATTTT. Protein product: CASRMDGGNTIYF.

The CDR3, as DNA: TGTGCCAGCAGCTACGACAGGGGAGGGCTCAATGAGCAGTTCTTC. Translated, it gives CASSYDRGGLNEQFF. This sequence joins TRBV7-3 and TRBJ2-1, with a possible D match to TRBD1 (8 bases). CDR1 and CDR2 (germline): SGHTA, FQGTGA. The germline V and J ends were trimmed by 4 bases and 6 bases, with 16 bases remaining between them. This CDR3 contains 15 residues.

This clonotype was counted a few times. One end of the junction fails to match germline, which may point to a read error. CDR3 amino acids: CSARGDMYQETQYF. DNA of the CDR3: TGCAGTGCTAGAGGCGACATGTACCAAGAGACTCAGTACTTC. The chain links TRBV20-1 to TRBJ2-5; D is uncertain. CDR3 length: 14 amino acids. Per the germline V gene, CDR1 is DFQATT and CDR2 is SNEGSKA (reference sequence).

This clonotype was recorded many times. In nucleotides, the CDR3 is TGTGCCAGCAGTTGGGACCGTGGCTACACCTTC. It specifies CASSWDRGYTF. J is TRBJ1-2 and V is TRBV28; possible D gene TRBD1, 5 bases. Trimming cost V 4 bases and J 7 bases, with 7 bases left between them. Germline values: CDR1 MDHEN, CDR2 SYDVKM. This CDR3 has 11 residues.